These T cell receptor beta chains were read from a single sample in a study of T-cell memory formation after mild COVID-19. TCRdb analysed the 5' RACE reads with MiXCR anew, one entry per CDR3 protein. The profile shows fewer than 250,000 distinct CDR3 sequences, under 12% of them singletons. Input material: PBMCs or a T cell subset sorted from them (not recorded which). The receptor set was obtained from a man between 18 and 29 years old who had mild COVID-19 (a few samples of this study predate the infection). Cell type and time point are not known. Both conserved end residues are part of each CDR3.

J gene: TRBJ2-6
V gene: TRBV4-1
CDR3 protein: CASSPRGQGAPYSGANVLTF

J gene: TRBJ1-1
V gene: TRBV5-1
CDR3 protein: CASSRGLETEAFF

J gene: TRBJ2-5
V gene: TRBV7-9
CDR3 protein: CASRLAGWGETQYF

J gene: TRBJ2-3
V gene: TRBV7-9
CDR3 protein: CASSLIGLYTQYF

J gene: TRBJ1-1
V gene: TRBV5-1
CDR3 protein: CASSLQVGVREAFF

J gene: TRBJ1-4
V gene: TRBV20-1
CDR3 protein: CSAPQRVNEKLFF

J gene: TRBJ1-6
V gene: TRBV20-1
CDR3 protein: CSASGTVSSPLHF

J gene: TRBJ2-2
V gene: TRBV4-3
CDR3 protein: CASSQGPGTGELFF

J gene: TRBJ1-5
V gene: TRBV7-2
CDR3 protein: CASSLDLGTRYSNQPQHF

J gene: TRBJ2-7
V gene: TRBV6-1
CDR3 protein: CASSPQGTEQYF

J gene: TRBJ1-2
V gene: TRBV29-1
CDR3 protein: CSVGEQGVDTF

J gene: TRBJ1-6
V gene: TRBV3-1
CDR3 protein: CASSHGDRVKSPLHF

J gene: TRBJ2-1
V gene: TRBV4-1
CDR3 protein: CASSPPGGAERPNEQFF

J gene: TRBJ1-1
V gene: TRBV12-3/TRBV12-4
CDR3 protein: CASRGTGPEAFF

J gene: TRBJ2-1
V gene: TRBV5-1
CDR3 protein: CASSSPDRFSYNEQFF

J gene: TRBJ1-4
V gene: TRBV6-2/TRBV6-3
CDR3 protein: CASSAGSGKLFF

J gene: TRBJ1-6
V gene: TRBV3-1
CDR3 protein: CASSRGQVDSPLHF

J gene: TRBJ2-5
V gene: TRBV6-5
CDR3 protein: CASSYADPETQYF

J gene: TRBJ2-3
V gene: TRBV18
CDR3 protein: CASSPRPTHIGTDTQYF

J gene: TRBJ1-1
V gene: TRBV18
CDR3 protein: CASSPGQGAQDTEAFF

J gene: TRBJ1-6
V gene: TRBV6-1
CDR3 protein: CASSEARAGSSPLHF

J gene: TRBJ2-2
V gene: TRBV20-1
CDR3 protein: CSAPESRNTGELFF

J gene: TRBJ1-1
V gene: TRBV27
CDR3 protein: CASRYRGGGTEAFF

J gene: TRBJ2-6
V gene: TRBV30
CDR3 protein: CAWRQAGGRGANVLTF

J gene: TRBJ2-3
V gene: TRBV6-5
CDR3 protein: CASSYSIGSTQYF

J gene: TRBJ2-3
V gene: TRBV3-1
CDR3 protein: CASNDRGQPDTQYF

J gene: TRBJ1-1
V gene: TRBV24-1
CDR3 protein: CATSDSQTGPVTEAFF

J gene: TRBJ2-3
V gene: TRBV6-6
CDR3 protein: CASSTPSTDTQYF

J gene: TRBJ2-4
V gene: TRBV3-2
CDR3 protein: CASSLGPPKTKNIQYF

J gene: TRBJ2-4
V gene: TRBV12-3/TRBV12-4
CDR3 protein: CASSTGLAPNIQYF

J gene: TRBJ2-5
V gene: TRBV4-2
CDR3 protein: CASSQDFLAGAGETQYF

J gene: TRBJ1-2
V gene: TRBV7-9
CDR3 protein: CASSPRGYGDGYTF

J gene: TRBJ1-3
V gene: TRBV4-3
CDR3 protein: CASSQTGTGNTIYF

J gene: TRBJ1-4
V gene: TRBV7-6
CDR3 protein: CASSLVWGRGQNNEKLFF

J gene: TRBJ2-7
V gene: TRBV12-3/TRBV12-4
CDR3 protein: CASSLGLAATYEQYF

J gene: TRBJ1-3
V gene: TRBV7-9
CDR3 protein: CASSLEYAGISGNTIYF

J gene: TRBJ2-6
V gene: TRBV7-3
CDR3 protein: CASSPFSGTSTANVLTF